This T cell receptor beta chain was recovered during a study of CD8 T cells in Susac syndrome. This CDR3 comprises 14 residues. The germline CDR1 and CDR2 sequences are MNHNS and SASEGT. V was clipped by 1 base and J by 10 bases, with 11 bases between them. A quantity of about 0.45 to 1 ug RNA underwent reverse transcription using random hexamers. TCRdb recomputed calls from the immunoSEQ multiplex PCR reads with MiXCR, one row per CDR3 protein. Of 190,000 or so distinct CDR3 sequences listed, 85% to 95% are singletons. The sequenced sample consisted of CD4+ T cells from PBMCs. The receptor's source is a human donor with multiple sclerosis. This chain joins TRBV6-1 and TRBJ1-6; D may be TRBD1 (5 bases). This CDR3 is CASSEERWGSPLHF. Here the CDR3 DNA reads TGTGCCAGCAGTGAAGAAAGGTGGGGCTCACCCCTCCACTTT.